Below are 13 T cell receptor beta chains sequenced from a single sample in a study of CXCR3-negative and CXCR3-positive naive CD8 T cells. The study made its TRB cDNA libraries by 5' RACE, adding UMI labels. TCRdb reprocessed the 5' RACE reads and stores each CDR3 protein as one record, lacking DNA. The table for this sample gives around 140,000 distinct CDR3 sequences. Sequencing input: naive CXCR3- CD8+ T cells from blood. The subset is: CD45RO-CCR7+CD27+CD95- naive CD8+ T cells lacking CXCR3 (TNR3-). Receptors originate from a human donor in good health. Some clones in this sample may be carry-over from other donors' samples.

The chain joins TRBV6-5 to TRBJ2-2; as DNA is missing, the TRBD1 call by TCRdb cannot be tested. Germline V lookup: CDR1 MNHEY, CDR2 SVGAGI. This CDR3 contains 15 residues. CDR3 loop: CASSSQGGNTGELFF.

CDR3 protein: CASSSLGTSRAGATYEQYF. The rearrangement joins TRBV27 to TRBJ2-7; with no DNA, the TCRdb D assignment of TRBD2 cannot be verified. The CDR3 has 19 residues. The germline CDR1 and CDR2 sequences are MNHEY and SMNVEV (reference sequence).

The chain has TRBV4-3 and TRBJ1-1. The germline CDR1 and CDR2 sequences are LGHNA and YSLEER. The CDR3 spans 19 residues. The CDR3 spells CASSQGGGGPERPNTEAFF.

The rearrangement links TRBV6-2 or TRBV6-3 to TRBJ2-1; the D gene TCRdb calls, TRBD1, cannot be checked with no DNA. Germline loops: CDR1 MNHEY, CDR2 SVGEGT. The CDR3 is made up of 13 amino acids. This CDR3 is CASKRRARNEQFF.

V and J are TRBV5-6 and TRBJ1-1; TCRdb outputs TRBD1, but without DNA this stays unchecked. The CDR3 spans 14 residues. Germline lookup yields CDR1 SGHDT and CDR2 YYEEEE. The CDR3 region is CASSLGGAYTEAFF.

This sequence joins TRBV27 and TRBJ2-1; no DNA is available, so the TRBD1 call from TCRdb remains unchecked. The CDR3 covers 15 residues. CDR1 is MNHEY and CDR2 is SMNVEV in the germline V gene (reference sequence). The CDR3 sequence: CASSLFHRYYNEQFF.

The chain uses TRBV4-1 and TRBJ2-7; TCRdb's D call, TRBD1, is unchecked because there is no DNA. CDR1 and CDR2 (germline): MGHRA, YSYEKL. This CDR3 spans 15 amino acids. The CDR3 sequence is CASSHRPLVSYEQYF.

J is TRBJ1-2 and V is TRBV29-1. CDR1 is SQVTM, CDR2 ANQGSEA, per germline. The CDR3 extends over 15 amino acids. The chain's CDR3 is CSVEDATAWLRGYTF.

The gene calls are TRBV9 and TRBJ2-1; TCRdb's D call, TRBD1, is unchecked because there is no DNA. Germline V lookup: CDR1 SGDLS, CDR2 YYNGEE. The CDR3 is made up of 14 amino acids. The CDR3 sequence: CASGGGDRVNEQFF.

The CDR3 sequence is CASSTSGRAFNEQFF. The chain joins TRBV11-3 to TRBJ2-1; TCRdb selects TRBD2, and the lack of DNA leaves this call unchecked. This CDR3 is built from 15 residues. Looked up from germline, CDR1 is SGHNT and CDR2 is YENEEA.

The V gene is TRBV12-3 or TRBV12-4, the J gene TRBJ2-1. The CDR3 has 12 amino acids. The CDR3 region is CASSQNGDEQFF.

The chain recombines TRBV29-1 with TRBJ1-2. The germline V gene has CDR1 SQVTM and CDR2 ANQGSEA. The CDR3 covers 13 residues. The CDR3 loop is CSAAGLLNYGYTF.

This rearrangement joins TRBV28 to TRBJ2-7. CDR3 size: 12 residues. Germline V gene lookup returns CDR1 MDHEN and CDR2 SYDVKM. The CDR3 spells CASSFLTYEQYF.